A single sample is the source of the 13 T cell receptor beta chains below, sequenced in a study of T cells in Graves' hyperthyroidism and ophthalmopathy (dated by TCRdb to between 2018 and 2021). The library was generated by multiplex PCR. TCRdb shows the sequencer as Illumina HiSeq 2000. TCR beta CDR3 regions were amplified from RNA transcripts. The TCR CDR3 was subjected to a first round of RT-PCR using the HTBI primer set and the Qiagen OneStep RT-PCR kit. The public reads were quality trimmed at Q25 with fastp and then assembled into clones with MiXCR by TCRdb, keeping productive beta chains. Identical CDR3 protein sequences are pooled into one entry, listed with their most common genes and DNA. In all, the sample holds some 570,000 distinct CDR3 sequences, and 17% of those were seen once. The ten largest clones represent approximately 15% of the sample. Sequencing used blood. The origin of the receptors is a woman aged 18-29 years with Graves' ophthalmopathy.

This clonotype was detected many times. V is TRBV4-1 and J is TRBJ2-7, with D perhaps matching TRBD1 (5 bases). Germline lookup yields CDR1 MGHRA and CDR2 YSYEKL. There are 14 residues in the CDR3. Deletions cut 4 bases from V and 4 bases from J, with 14 bases between. In DNA form, the CDR3 reads TGCGCCAGCAGCCCACAAGGGGTTCGATACGAGCAGTACTTC. The encoded protein is CASSPQGVRYEQYF.

This clonotype was seen more than once but under ten times. This chain joins TRBV9 and TRBJ1-5, with 9 bases identical to TRBD1. The CDR3 sequence is 21 residues long. Trimming at V came to 0 bases and at J to 6 bases, leaving 22 bases not matched to a gene. Germline-derived CDR1 and CDR2 are SGDLS and YYNGEE. CDR3 in DNA: TGTGCCAGCAGCGTAGAGGGTAAAGGAGAGGGACAGGGAATTTTAGGTCAGCCCCAGCATTTT. Protein product: CASSVEGKGEGQGILGQPQHF.

This clonotype was seen a handful of times. V usage is TRBV5-1 and J usage is TRBJ1-2; D may be TRBD1 (5 bases). V lost 3 bases and J 8 bases, leaving 17 bases between the germline ends. In germline, CDR1 is SGHRS, CDR2 YFSETQ. The CDR3 is 14 amino acids. For the CDR3, the DNA is TGCGCCAGCAGCTCCTGGGGGGGGACGGCCGGCTACACCTTC. Encoded protein: CASSSWGGTAGYTF. The variable domain in full, with the rest retrieved from reference TRBV5-1 and TRBJ1-2, is KAGVTQTPRYLIKTRGQQVTLSCSPISGHRSVSWYQQTPGQGLQFLFEYFSETQRNKGNFPGRFSGRQFSNSRSEMNVSTLELGDSALYLCASSSWGGTAGYTFGSGTRLTVV.

This clonotype was counted ten times or more. This chain links TRBV7-9 with TRBJ1-5; D gene ambiguous. Germline V gene data show CDR1 as SEHNR and CDR2 as FQNEAQ (reference sequence). The germline V and J ends were trimmed by 3 bases and 5 bases, with 8 bases remaining between them. The CDR3 contains 13 residues. The CDR3: CASSFGPDQPQHF. CDR3 coding DNA: TGTGCCAGCAGCTTTGGCCCAGATCAGCCCCAGCATTTT.

This clonotype was recorded at least ten times. The gene calls are TRBV28 and TRBJ2-5, with 8 bases identical to TRBD2. Unmatched junction bases numbered 5, after V lost 2 bases and J lost 3 bases. The CDR3 spans 15 residues. From germline, CDR1 is MDHEN and CDR2 SYDVKM. DNA of the CDR3: TGTGCCAGCAGTTTACGAGCGGGAGTAGAAGAGACCCAGTACTTC. Protein sequence: CASSLRAGVEETQYF.

This clonotype was recorded at least ten times. The chain couples TRBV12-3 or TRBV12-4 to TRBJ2-3; TRBD2 is a possible D gene (6 bases). The CDR3 covers 15 residues. V lost 3 bases and J lost 2, with 12 bases in between. CDR3 coding DNA: TGTGCCAGCAGTTTCGGGGCGGGGATCACAGATACGCAGTATTTT. Translated, it gives CASSFGAGITDTQYF.

The sample holds a few counts of this clonotype. A much larger clone lies a single base off, so this may be a read error. The chain joins TRBV7-9 to TRBJ2-1; D assignment may be TRBD1 or TRBD2 (5 bases each). The germline CDR1 and CDR2 sequences are SEHNR and FQNEAQ (reference sequence). The CDR3 has 17 residues. V dropped 8 bases and J dropped 7 bases, with 27 bases sitting between them. This CDR3 reads CASGSQSGTGNWNEQFF. CDR3 DNA sequence: TGTGCCAGCGGCTCCCAATCCGGGACCGGGAACTGGAATGAGCAGTTCTTC.

The gene calls are TRBV20-1 and TRBJ2-3; no clear D gene. CDR3 length: 14 amino acids. Germline values: CDR1 DFQATT, CDR2 SNEGSKA (reference sequence). Trimming stripped 0 bases from V and 4 bases from J, with 11 bases between. The CDR3 DNA reads TGCAGTGCTAGAGATTTTCCGGCGGCAGATACGCAGTATTTT. Its protein is CSARDFPAADTQYF.

This clonotype was seen many times. The CDR3 region has the DNA TGCAGTGCTAGACCAACTACAGGGGGCTACACCGGGGAGCTGTTTTTT. Amino acid sequence: CSARPTTGGYTGELFF. The chain uses TRBV20-1 and TRBJ2-2, with 9 bases fitting TRBD1. This CDR3 comprises 16 residues. Germline V gene lookup returns CDR1 DFQATT and CDR2 SNEGSKA (reference sequence). J gave up 3 bases and V 2 bases, and 7 bases lay outside the gene matches.

About this clonotype: Mismatch with germline at one junction end may stem from a read error. The chain joins TRBV28 to TRBJ2-1; D is perhaps TRBD1 (5 bases). The CDR3 is made up of 14 amino acids. CDR1 and CDR2 from the germline V gene are MDHEN and SYDVKM. CDR3 loop: CASKQVDQYKEQFF. CDR3 bases: TGTGCCAGCAAACAGGTGGATCAATACAAAGAGCAGTTCTTC. The full variable domain, with the rest looked up from reference TRBV28 and TRBJ2-1, is DVKVTQSSRYLVKRTGEKVFLECVQDMDHENMFWYRQDPGLGLRLIYFSYDVKMKEKGDIPEGYSVSREKKERFSLILESASTNQTSMYLCASKQVDQYKEQFFGPGTRLTVL.

A few counts support this clonotype. The chain uses TRBV18 and TRBJ2-7, with 7 bases that match TRBD1. This CDR3 comprises 14 residues. Trimming removed 3 bases from V and 1 base from J; junction bases left unmatched: 3. Germline CDR1 and CDR2: KGHSH and LQKENI. Here the CDR3 reads CASSPETGSYEQYF. As DNA, the CDR3 is TGTGCCAGCTCACCCGAGACAGGGTCCTACGAGCAGTACTTC. The whole variable domain, remainder taken from reference TRBV18 and TRBJ2-7, is NAGVMQNPRHLVRRRGQEARLRCSPMKGHSHVYWYRQLPEEGLKFMVYLQKENIIDESGMPKERFSAEFPKEGPSILRIQQVVRGDSAAYFCASSPETGSYEQYFGPGTRLTVT.

There are a few counts of this clonotype. The junction does not match germline at one end; this may be a read error. The gene calls are TRBV7-7 and TRBJ2-3; D is unclear. The CDR3 sequence is 15 residues long. The germline gives CDR1 SSHAT, CDR2 FNYEAQ (reference sequence). DNA of the CDR3: TGTGCTAGCAGCTTAGAACCCGGGAGCACAGATACGCAGTATTTT. Amino acids: CASSLEPGSTDTQYF.

This clonotype was seen ten or more times. The chain links TRBV7-9 to TRBJ2-7; D not certain. The CDR3 loop spans 11 amino acids. Trimming left V 5 bases short and J 6 bases short, with 8 bases between. Germline V gene data show CDR1 as SEHNR and CDR2 as FQNEAQ (reference sequence). CDR3 in DNA: TGTGCCAGCAGCCCCAACGCCGAGCAGTACTTC. Translation gives CASSPNAEQYF.